The 20 T cell receptor beta chains given below trace back to one sample, sequenced in a study of cytomegalovirus exposure and HLA in healthy donors. Some clones are missing from TCRdb's copy, which holds only in-frame ones; the method was immunoSEQ multiplex PCR. The table records some 210,000 clones, around four fifths of them present only once. The sequenced sample was PBMCs. These receptors all come from a young woman in good health and CMV-seronegative.

The chain couples TRBV7-6 to TRBJ2-7; 7 bases are a match to TRBD2. Trimming removed 1 base from V and 2 bases from J; junction bases left unmatched: 8. The germline V gene has CDR1 SGHVS and CDR2 FNYEAQ. The CDR3 extends over 16 amino acids. In DNA form, the CDR3 reads TGTGCCAGCAGCTTAGGATCGGGGGGTAGTACCTACGAGCAGTACTTC. Its protein is CASSLGSGGSTYEQYF.

The chain couples TRBV27 to TRBJ2-3; maybe TRBD2 (7 bases). Deletions cut 3 bases from V and 2 bases from J, with 15 bases between. This CDR3 contains 16 residues. Per the germline V gene, CDR1 is MNHEY and CDR2 is SMNVEV (reference sequence). The CDR3 DNA reads as TGTGCCAGCAGTTTGCAGGCGGGGGCCTTCACAGATACGCAGTATTTT. This translates into CASSLQAGAFTDTQYF.

Notes on this clone: This sample also contains other DNA sequences that code for the same CDR3. This chain connects TRBV5-1 to TRBJ2-7, with TRBD1 matching 7 bases. The CDR3 sequence is 15 residues long. The trim removed 0 bases at V and 0 bases at J, leaving 3 bases unmatched. The V gene's germline CDR1 is SGHRS and CDR2 YFSETQ. CDR3 in amino acids: CASSLDRGSSYEQYF. For the CDR3, the DNA is TGCGCCAGCAGCTTGGACAGGGGCAGCTCCTACGAGCAGTACTTC.

V gene TRBV11-2 combines with J gene TRBJ1-5; D not resolved. The germline V gene has CDR1 SGHAT and CDR2 FQNNGV. There are 13 residues in the CDR3. Between the trimmed V and J ends, which lost 5 bases and 2 bases, there was a span of 7 bases. DNA of the CDR3: TGTGCCAGCAGCGTGGACGGCAATCAGCCCCAGCATTTT. Protein sequence: CASSVDGNQPQHF.

The chain is built from TRBV19 and TRBJ2-5, with D unresolved. With 11 bases removed from V and 4 bases from J, the gap between germline ends came to 8 bases. Germline-derived CDR1 and CDR2 are LNHDA and SQIVND (reference sequence). The CDR3 consists of 10 residues. The CDR3 region has the DNA TGTGCCGCCGGCAGAGAGACCCAGTACTTC. Its protein is CAAGRETQYF.

The rearrangement joins TRBV2 to TRBJ2-2, with 11 bases that match TRBD1. Germline V gene lookup returns CDR1 SNHLY and CDR2 FYNNEI. The CDR3 totals 15 residues. V dropped 8 bases and J dropped 8; count of bases not matched to a gene: 10. The CDR3 DNA is TGTGCCAGCCAAAAAGGACAGGGGGCTTCTGGGGAGCTGTTTTTT. Protein sequence: CASQKGQGASGELFF.

This clone was observed a handful of times. This chain connects TRBV9 to TRBJ1-2, with D perhaps matching TRBD1 (5 bases). Trimming removed 0 bases from V and 4 bases from J, with 10 bases in between. The CDR3 contains 14 residues. Germline CDR1 reads SGDLS; CDR2 reads YYNGEE. For the CDR3, the DNA is TGTGCCAGCAGCGTAGAAACAGGTCCCTATGGCTACACCTTC. It yields the protein CASSVETGPYGYTF.

This clone was counted a single time. The V call is TRBV27, the J call TRBJ1-5, with a possible D match to TRBD1 (6 bases). V dropped 4 bases and J dropped 4 bases, with 17 bases sitting between them. The CDR3 covers 16 residues. Germline CDR1 is MNHEY and CDR2 is SMNVEV (reference sequence). The CDR3 nucleotides are TGTGCCAGCAGTTCCCGTGGAGGGGGGGGGAATCAGCCCCAGCATTTT. Translation: CASSSRGGGGNQPQHF.

The gene calls are TRBV7-9 and TRBJ2-3, with 7 bases lining up with TRBD1. Trimming took 6 bases from V and 4 from J; bases not matched to a gene: 7. Germline V CDR1 and CDR2: SEHNR, FQNEAQ (reference sequence). The CDR3 sequence is 14 residues long. CDR3 loop: CASSMTGRADTQYF. The CDR3 DNA is TGTGCCAGCAGTATGACAGGGAGAGCAGATACGCAGTATTTT.

The sample holds one count of this clone. CDR3 nucleotide sequence: TGTGCCAGCAGCCGGTCGCTGGAAGAGCAGTACTTC. Its translation is CASSRSLEEQYF. The chain is built from TRBV7-9 and TRBJ2-7; the D is unclear. Per the germline V gene, CDR1 is SEHNR and CDR2 is FQNEAQ (reference sequence). The CDR3 has 12 residues. V was shortened by 5 bases and J by 7 bases, with 12 bases between the two germline ends.

The genes are TRBV25-1 and TRBJ2-1; 10 nucleotides align to TRBD2. The germline CDR1 and CDR2 sequences are MGHDK and SYGVNS. Trimming at V came to 3 bases and at J to 8 bases, leaving 4 bases not matched to a gene. The CDR3 contains 14 residues. CDR3 nucleotides: TGTGCCAGCAGTGAGGGAGCGGGGGGGGATGAGCAGTTCTTC. This sequence encodes CASSEGAGGDEQFF.

This chain joins TRBV5-1 and TRBJ2-3, with TRBD1 matching over 8 bases. Germline trimming cut 4 bases from V and 1 base from J; bases unmatched to any gene: 8. The CDR3 has 16 amino acids. Per the germline V gene, CDR1 is SGHRS and CDR2 is YFSETQ. The CDR3 loop is CASSPDPGQGTDTQYF. CDR3 coding DNA: TGCGCCAGCAGCCCCGACCCGGGACAGGGCACAGATACGCAGTATTTT.

CDR3 in amino acids: CASSWMNQPQHF. DNA for the CDR3: TGTGCCAGCAGTTGGATGAATCAGCCCCAGCATTTT. This chain links TRBV2 with TRBJ1-5; D gene unclear. Germline values: CDR1 SNHLY, CDR2 FYNNEI. The CDR3 is 12 residues long. V was pared by 5 bases and J by 4 bases, with 6 bases between.

CDR3: CASSQGTGRTEAFF. In DNA, the CDR3 is TGTGCCAGCTCACAAGGGACAGGGAGGACTGAAGCTTTCTTT. J is TRBJ1-1 and V is TRBV18, with TRBD1 identical over 9 bases. From germline, CDR1 is KGHSH and CDR2 LQKENI. CDR3 length: 14 amino acids. With 4 bases clipped from V and 5 bases from J, the junction kept 5 bases outside the gene matches.

The genes are TRBV28 and TRBJ1-5; D not resolved. V lost 6 bases and J 6 bases, leaving 18 bases between the germline ends. The CDR3 has 15 residues. From germline, CDR1 is MDHEN and CDR2 SYDVKM. CDR3 nucleotide sequence: TGTGCCAGCAGCTCGCCGGCGCGGCGGAGTCAGCCCCAGCATTTT. Translated, it gives CASSSPARRSQPQHF.

CDR3 bases: TGTGCCAGCAGCCATGGACTAGCGCGAAGCACAGATACGCAGTATTTT. This translates into CASSHGLARSTDTQYF. The chain is built from TRBV5-4 and TRBJ2-3; 9 nucleotides line up with TRBD2. The V gene end was trimmed by 4 bases and the J gene end by 0 bases; junction bases not matched to a gene: 6. From germline, CDR1 is SGHNT and CDR2 YYREEE (reference sequence). This CDR3 spans 16 amino acids.

Comment on this clone: The same CDR3 arises from other DNA sequences in this sample as well. The V and J genes are TRBV9 and TRBJ1-6; TRBD1 matches at 7 bases. J lost 7 bases, V lost 0 bases, and 7 bases had no gene match. CDR1 is SGDLS and CDR2 is YYNGEE in the germline V gene. The CDR3 has 16 residues. The CDR3 here is CASSVGGGRGNSPLHF. The CDR3 DNA follows: TGTGCCAGCAGCGTAGGAGGGGGCCGCGGAAATTCACCCCTCCACTTT.

J is TRBJ1-1 and V is TRBV4-1; D not certain. This CDR3 has 16 residues. V was shortened by 1 base and J by 2 bases, with 14 bases between the two germline ends. Germline CDR1 is MGHRA and CDR2 is YSYEKL. CDR3 nucleotides: TGCGCCAGCAGCCAAGGAGCAGGAGGCACTAACACTGAAGCTTTCTTT. Translation: CASSQGAGGTNTEAFF.

Concerning this clone itself: Other nucleotide sequences from this sample produce the same CDR3. This chain links TRBV7-2 with TRBJ2-1; 12 bases match TRBD2. CDR1 is SGHTA, CDR2 FQGNSA, per germline. The V and J ends lost 3 bases and 3 bases, in that order; junction bases with no gene match: 0. This CDR3 has 15 residues. The CDR3 reads CASSLTSGGYNEQFF. The CDR3 nucleotides are TGTGCCAGCAGCTTGACTAGCGGGGGCTACAATGAGCAGTTCTTC.

J is TRBJ1-1 and V is TRBV6-1; 8 nucleotides match TRBD1. Germline V gives CDR1 MNHNS, CDR2 SASEGT. The CDR3 is 15 residues long. After removal of 7 bases from V and 4 bases from J, the junction contained 11 bases not matched to a gene. The CDR3: CASNGQGNLGTEAFF. The CDR3 DNA reads as TGTGCCAGCAACGGACAGGGAAATTTAGGCACTGAAGCTTTCTTT.